The 5 T cell receptor beta chains listed next were all sequenced from one sample in a study of cytomegalovirus exposure and HLA in healthy donors. PCR involved 60 Vbeta and 13 Jbeta primers. Sequencing used immunoSEQ multiplex PCR; TCRdb keeps in-frame clones, though not all of them. The repertoire holds approximately 110,000 clones, roughly 80% seen once, with roughly 5% in the top ten. The sequenced material came from PBMCs. The receptors originated from a female donor in good health and CMV-seropositive.

As DNA, the CDR3 is TGTGCCAGCAGCCGGGACTACGGTAGCACAGATACGCAGTATTTT. Amino acid sequence: CASSRDYGSTDTQYF. The chain combines TRBV9 with TRBJ2-3; 7 nucleotides match TRBD2. Trimming removed 4 bases from V and 0 bases from J; junction bases left unmatched: 5. The CDR3 runs to 15 residues. Germline CDR1 reads SGDLS; CDR2 reads YYNGEE.

The chain joins TRBV28 to TRBJ2-7; D may be TRBD2 (5 bases). This CDR3 has 13 amino acids. Germline V lookup: CDR1 MDHEN, CDR2 SYDVKM. V was shortened by 5 bases and J by 4 bases, with 12 bases between the two germline ends. CDR3 region: CASSLSSPYEQYF. DNA of the CDR3: TGTGCCAGCAGTCTCTCTAGCCCGTACGAGCAGTACTTC.

The genes are TRBV19 and TRBJ2-1, with 10 bases identical to TRBD1. Germline loops: CDR1 LNHDA, CDR2 SQIVND (reference sequence). V shed 9 bases and J 4 bases; nucleotides not matched to a gene: 6. This CDR3 comprises 14 residues. CDR3 nucleotides: TGTGCCAGCTCGGGACAGGGGATGTACAATGAGCAGTTCTTC. This translates into CASSGQGMYNEQFF.

Only a few counts were recorded for this clone. V is TRBV19 and J is TRBJ2-7, with TRBD2 matching 9 bases. There are 17 residues in the CDR3. The germline V gene encodes CDR1 LNHDA and CDR2 SQIVND (reference sequence). The V gene end was trimmed by 4 bases and the J gene end by 2 bases; junction bases not matched to a gene: 12. In nucleotides, the CDR3 is TGTGCCAGTAGTAGGTTAGATAGCGGGGGCCTTCCCTACGAGCAGTACTTC. Translating it yields CASSRLDSGGLPYEQYF.

The chain combines TRBV5-1 with TRBJ2-2, with TRBD1 identical over 9 bases. Germline-derived CDR1 and CDR2 are SGHRS and YFSETQ. Trimming at V came to 4 bases and at J to 4 bases, leaving 8 bases not matched to a gene. The CDR3 is 16 amino acids. CDR3 sequence (DNA): TGCGCCAGCAGCGTTACAGGGGGCTCTGTCACCGGGGAGCTGTTTTTT. Encoded protein: CASSVTGGSVTGELFF.